This T cell receptor (beta chain) appears in the sequencing data of a study of CD8 T cells in Susac syndrome (dated by TCRdb to about 2019). At the level of the whole study: The study used repertoire sequencing to test whether antigen drove CD8+ T cell activation and differentiation in Susac syndrome. General conclusions and limits of the study: The TCR sequencing and HLA analysis was acknowledged to have included a relatively small number of individuals.

RNA was extracted using the RNeasy kit, and roughly 0.5 to 1 ug of the RNA was reverse transcribed with random hexamers. The immunoSEQ multiplex PCR assay, which covers 54 Vbeta and 13 Jbeta segments, was used to amplify TCR beta CDR3 regions. PCR amplification bias was corrected using a synthetic template baseline for primer optimization and computational correction. Under the source paper's analysis protocol: Only productive sequences were kept, with reads annotated to V, D and J genes according to IMGT and analyzed in immunoSEQ Analyzer. Clonality was computed as one minus Shannon entropy normalized by log2 of the number of productive unique sequences. For each patient and control, public and private clones were evaluated within the 100 most prevalent clones. Susac-specific clones were defined as absent from healthy and MS cohorts, about 1,000 published viral clones and other ImmuneACCESS disease sequences. Clones were called with MiXCR by TCRdb after fastp trimmed the public reads at Q25, and only in-frame beta chains were retained. Entries are consolidated by CDR3 protein sequence, retaining the most common genes and DNA. TCRdb's processing, not the authors' own work, is the source of the V and J calls. This sample has some 200,000 distinct CDR3 sequences in its table, and over 85% of those were observed once. Together, the top ten hold 0.085% to 0.13% of the sample.

Turning to this clonotype: Its antigen target is currently unknown. No much larger clonotype is one base removed from it; base qualities were not supplied.

Peripheral blood CD8+ and CD4+ T cells from healthy donors, Susac syndrome patients and multiple sclerosis patients were profiled using high-throughput TCR beta sequencing. The healthy donors served as controls matched for age and sex. Bulk CD8+ and CD4+ T cells were purified by magnetic negative isolation, while CD8+ TEMRA cells were enriched using FACS. Blood was drawn into EDTA tubes, processed within 24 hours, and PBMCs were isolated by density gradient centrifugation. PBMCs destined for TCR sequencing were cryopreserved in liquid nitrogen and later thawed in a 37 °C water bath. Purity of sorted or isolated CD4+, CD8+ and CD8+ TEMRA cells was at least 90%. The CDR3 spans 15 residues, from the cysteine through the phenylalanine. Of the read, only the CDR3 DNA is kept; its 45 bases are in frame from base 1. Based on the germline V gene, the CDR1 and CDR2 sequences are MNHEY and SVGAGI. Trimming leaves V shorter by 6 bases and J shorter by 7 bases, with the junction holding 14 bases beyond the gene matches.

Input material: CD4+ T cells from PBMCs. The chain uses TRBV6-5 and TRBJ2-7; 8 central bases correspond to TRBD2. The receptor comes from a human donor in good health. At the DNA level, the sequence is TGTGCCAGCAGCCTAAAGGGTCGGGGGGGAGCAGAGCAGTACTTC. It codes for CASSLKGRGGAEQYF.